Sequencing of this T cell receptor beta chain was carried out in a study of cytomegalovirus exposure and HLA in healthy donors. Vbeta (60) and Jbeta (13) primers were used in the PCR. Assay: immunoSEQ multiplex PCR; the TCRdb copy retains only in-frame clones and omits some. The repertoire table contains 150,000 to 250,000 clones. Sequenced material: PBMCs. This TCR came from a boy aged 5-17 years in good health and CMV-seronegative.

CDR3: CASSWDSSYNEQFF. As DNA, the CDR3 is TGCGCCAGCAGCTGGGACAGCTCCTACAATGAGCAGTTCTTC. This chain uses TRBV5-1 with TRBJ2-1, with TRBD1 matching over 7 bases. The germline gives CDR1 SGHRS, CDR2 YFSETQ. Germline trimming cut 3 bases from V and 0 bases from J; bases unmatched to any gene: 0. The CDR3 sequence is 14 residues long.